This T cell receptor beta chain was found in a study of T-cell reconstitution after alpha-beta-depleted transplantation in children. This clonotype was seen repeatedly, ten times or more. Preparation of the TCRbeta library involved a method that used unique molecular identifiers. TCRdb fed the PCR reads into MiXCR, producing one record per CDR3 protein. The sample records about 640,000 distinct CDR3 sequences, over 15% being singletons. Germline V lookup: CDR1 SGHRS, CDR2 YFSETQ. The CDR3 loop spans 13 amino acids. The ends were cut back, 4 bases at V and 9 bases at J, with 17 bases in the middle. Sequencing was performed on PBMCs from the stem cell graft donor, taken from the stem cell graft. This receptor was obtained from a human donor who donated a stem cell graft to a child with acute myeloid leukemia. The chain couples TRBV5-1 to TRBJ2-7; D call uncertain. The CDR3, as DNA: TGCGCCAGCAGCCCCCCTCCGGAACCCGGGCAGTACGTC. Protein: CASSPPPEPGQYV.